The 16 T cell receptor beta chains presented below share a single source sample, sequenced in a study of blood T cell repertoires in COVID-19. The protocol was immunoSEQ multiplex PCR, while the TCRdb copy is restricted to in-frame clones and leaves out a portion. The table has fewer than 250,000 clones, around 84% seen once. Source material: peripheral blood. These receptors originate from a man aged 40-55 years with acute or convalescent COVID-19.

A remark on this clone: The identical CDR3 is also encoded by other nucleotide sequences in the sample. The rearrangement links TRBV7-9 to TRBJ1-4; 7 bases align to TRBD1. V was clipped by 4 bases and J by 4 bases; unmatched bases: 3. Germline values: CDR1 SEHNR, CDR2 FQNEAQ (reference sequence). The length of the CDR3 is 14 residues. In nucleotides, the CDR3 is TGTGCCAGCAGCTCGGACAGGCTTAATGAAAAACTGTTTTTT. It specifies CASSSDRLNEKLFF.

The chain links TRBV19 to TRBJ1-2; D gene unclear. Between the trimmed V and J ends, which lost 2 bases and 0 bases, there was a span of 13 bases. This CDR3 contains 16 residues. Germline lookup yields CDR1 LNHDA and CDR2 SQIVND (reference sequence). The CDR3 loop reads CASSILTTRPNYGYTF. In DNA, the CDR3 is TGTGCCAGTAGTATACTTACCACACGTCCTAACTATGGCTACACCTTC.

The chain couples TRBV9 to TRBJ2-3; 13 bases agree with TRBD2. The CDR3 spans 15 residues. The V gene end was trimmed by 3 bases and the J gene end by 4 bases; junction bases not matched to a gene: 2. Germline V CDR1 and CDR2: SGDLS, YYNGEE. The CDR3 reads CASSAGTSGADTQYF. Written as DNA, the CDR3 is TGTGCCAGCAGCGCCGGGACTAGCGGGGCAGATACGCAGTATTTT.

The chain combines TRBV28 with TRBJ1-2, with 7 nucleotides matching TRBD1. This CDR3 region has 15 residues. The trim removed 7 bases at V and 7 bases at J, leaving 15 bases unmatched. From germline, CDR1 is MDHEN and CDR2 SYDVKM. The DNA for the CDR3 is TGTGCCAGCACCCAACGACAGGGAGAAATAGGTGGCTACACCTTC. As protein: CASTQRQGEIGGYTF.

The chain is built from TRBV7-2 and TRBJ2-2; 11 positions match TRBD2. Trimming took 7 bases from V and 7 from J; bases not matched to a gene: 11. Germline CDR1 SGHTA, CDR2 FQGNSA. The CDR3 totals 16 residues. In nucleotides, the CDR3 is TGTGCCAGCACCCTACAGGCACTAGCGGGGGACGGGGAGCTGTTTTTT. Protein sequence: CASTLQALAGDGELFF.

V and J are TRBV11-3 and TRBJ1-5; D unresolved. CDR1 is SGHNT and CDR2 is YENEEA in the germline V gene. The CDR3 totals 13 residues. The ends were cut back, 6 bases at V and 3 bases at J, with 9 bases in the middle. CDR3 nucleotide sequence: TGTGCCAGCAGTACAGAAGTCAATCAGCCCCAGCATTTT. Protein product: CASSTEVNQPQHF.

The rearrangement joins TRBV11-2 to TRBJ2-7, with 7 bases lining up with TRBD2. This CDR3 is built from 14 residues. The germline CDR1 and CDR2 sequences are SGHAT and FQNNGV. Losses at the gene ends were 5 bases for V and 7 bases for J; bases not matched to a gene: 11. CDR3 nucleotides: TGTGCCAGCAGCCTCCCTAGGAGCGGGGTGGAGCAGTACTTC. Its protein product is CASSLPRSGVEQYF.

The J gene is TRBJ2-5, the V gene TRBV28, with TRBD1 matching over 11 bases. Looked up from germline, CDR1 is MDHEN and CDR2 is SYDVKM. J gave up 5 bases and V 6 bases, and 8 bases lay outside the gene matches. The CDR3 is made up of 15 amino acids. CDR3 loop: CASSPDRGLVETQYF. Written as DNA, the CDR3 is TGTGCCAGCAGCCCGGACAGGGGGCTGGTGGAGACCCAGTACTTC.

The chain carries TRBV4-2 and TRBJ2-1; no firm D call. The V and J ends lost 1 base and 8 bases respectively, with 6 bases between them. Germline-derived CDR1 and CDR2 are LGHNA and YNFKEQ. This CDR3 has 12 residues. The CDR3 DNA reads TGTGCCAGCAGCCAAGTAAGCGATGAGCAGTTCTTC. Residues: CASSQVSDEQFF.

V is TRBV28 and J is TRBJ2-7, with TRBD2 matching over 9 bases. The CDR3 runs 14 residues. V was clipped by 7 bases and J by 2 bases; unmatched bases: 6. The germline V gene encodes CDR1 MDHEN and CDR2 SYDVKM. The CDR3 here is CASNLAGSTYEQYF. The DNA of the CDR3 is TGTGCCAGCAATCTAGCGGGGTCCACCTACGAGCAGTACTTC.

This clone was counted between two and nine times. The chain links TRBV27 to TRBJ1-2; no firm D call. Trimming took 8 bases from V and 8 from J, leaving 21 bases between them. Germline V gene sequence: CDR1 MNHEY, CDR2 SMNVEV (reference sequence). This CDR3 is built from 14 residues. CDR3 residues: CASRNLEGGGGYTF. DNA of the CDR3: TGTGCCAGCCGAAACTTAGAGGGTGGAGGAGGCTACACCTTC.

This chain links TRBV6-5 with TRBJ1-3, with no clear D. Germline CDR1 is MNHEY and CDR2 is SVGAGI. CDR3 length: 16 residues. V was cut by 0 bases and J by 0 bases, with 9 bases left in between. This chain's CDR3 is CASSYSEEISGNTIYF. In DNA form, the CDR3 reads TGTGCCAGCAGTTACTCGGAGGAAATCTCTGGAAACACCATATATTTT.

This sequence joins TRBV29-1 and TRBJ2-1; D perhaps matches TRBD2 (7 bases). The CDR3 extends over 13 amino acids. Trimming removed 4 bases from V and 6 bases from J, with 13 bases in between. Per the germline V gene, CDR1 is SQVTM and CDR2 is ANQGSEA. This CDR3 is CSVAGGTSNEQFF. The CDR3 DNA follows: TGCAGCGTTGCGGGGGGCACCTCCAATGAGCAGTTCTTC.

Here the CDR3 reads CAWSPLNPGLSAGNTIYF. CDR3 in DNA: TGTGCCTGGAGTCCGTTAAATCCGGGACTCTCGGCTGGAAACACCATATATTTT. This rearrangement joins TRBV30 to TRBJ1-3; D is perhaps TRBD1 (5 bases). The V gene lost 2 bases and the J gene lost 2 bases, with 22 bases spanning the gap. This CDR3 region has 18 residues. CDR1 is GTSNPN, CDR2 SVGIG, per germline (reference sequence).

The chain recombines TRBV2 with TRBJ1-3; 10 bases match TRBD1. V was clipped by 7 bases and J by 0 bases; unmatched bases: 15. Germline assignment: CDR1 SNHLY and CDR2 FYNNEI. The CDR3 has 19 amino acids. In DNA form, the CDR3 reads TGTGCCAGCATGCTGGACAGGGGGGCCCTCAGGCCCTCTGGAAACACCATATATTTT. Translated: CASMLDRGALRPSGNTIYF.

The chain links TRBV14 to TRBJ1-1, with TRBD1 identical over 12 bases. Germline CDR1 is SGHDN and CDR2 is FVKESK. V lost 5 bases and J lost 5; bases outside the gene matches: 9. This CDR3 is 16 amino acids long. This chain's CDR3 is CASSEGTGGAYTEAFF. CDR3 sequence (DNA): TGTGCCAGCAGCGAGGGGACAGGGGGCGCATATACTGAAGCTTTCTTT.